The present entry profiles one T cell receptor beta chain with its context. The data originate from a study of blood T cell repertoires in COVID-19. Overall study context: Donors in the United States, Italy and Spain gave samples during acute or convalescent COVID-19. PBMCs, B-cell-depleted T cells, or T cells were the source of the cDNA or gDNA that made up the material.

The length of the CDR3 is 12 residues. V was cut by 5 bases and J by 5 bases, with 10 bases left in between. In the original workflow: Estimation of nucleated cell counts was performed using reference gene primer amplification. This table comes from immunoSEQ multiplex PCR, and its TCRdb copy is limited to in-frame clones, with some not included. The V and J calls and clone size come from that table; D and trimming were worked out from the DNA. The sample holds under 300,000 clones, 83% seen once. The TCR originated in a woman aged 50 to 60 who had recovered from COVID-19. Sequenced input: peripheral blood. The V gene is TRBV12-3 or TRBV12-4, the J gene TRBJ2-7; D possibly corresponds to TRBD2 (5 bases). CDR3 DNA sequence: TGTGCCAGCAGTCTGACCGGGGACGAGCAGTACTTC. Amino acid sequence: CASSLTGDEQYF.